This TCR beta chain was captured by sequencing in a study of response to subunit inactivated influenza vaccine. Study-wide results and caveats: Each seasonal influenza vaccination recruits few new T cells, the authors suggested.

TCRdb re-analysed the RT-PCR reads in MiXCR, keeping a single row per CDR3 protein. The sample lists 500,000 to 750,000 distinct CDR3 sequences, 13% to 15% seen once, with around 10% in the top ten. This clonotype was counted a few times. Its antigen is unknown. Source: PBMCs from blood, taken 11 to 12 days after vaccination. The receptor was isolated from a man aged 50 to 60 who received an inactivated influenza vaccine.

The CDR3: CSVAKDSSFYGYTF. Here the CDR3 DNA reads TGCAGCGTTGCAAAGGACAGCTCCTTCTATGGCTACACCTTC. This sequence joins TRBV29-1 and TRBJ1-2, with D possibly being TRBD1 (6 bases). V was trimmed by 4 bases and J by 4 bases, leaving 16 bases between them. CDR1 is SQVTM and CDR2 is ANQGSEA in the germline V gene. The CDR3 is 14 amino acids.